This T cell receptor beta chain emerged from a study of blood T cell repertoires in COVID-19. Turning to the study itself: Italy, Spain and the United States were the sources of the convalescent and acute COVID-19 samples. From T cells, B-cell-depleted T cells, or PBMCs came the material, which was cDNA or gDNA.

As handled by the study authors: Amplified reference gene primers provided the basis for estimating nucleated cell counts. Assay: immunoSEQ multiplex PCR; the TCRdb copy retains only in-frame clones and omits some. That table furnishes V, J and clone size, whereas the DNA furnished D and trimming. Of tens of thousands of clones in the sample, around 81% were seen once. CDR1 and CDR2 (germline): MRHNA, SNTAGT. The CDR3 totals 18 residues. V shed 6 bases, J shed 3 bases, and the junction held 16 bases outside the gene matches. Followed over time, Seattle patients had been enrolled while infection was active.

J is TRBJ2-7 and V is TRBV6-4; 11 bases match TRBD2. Sequencing was carried out using peripheral blood. This receptor was obtained from a woman of 80 years or more with COVID-19, enrolled during active disease. CDR3 coding DNA: TGTGCCAGCAGAATCAGAAGGGGTAGCGGGAGGGCCTTCTACGAGCAGTACTTC. This translates into CASRIRRGSGRAFYEQYF.